This T cell receptor beta chain emerged from a study of blood T cell repertoires in COVID-19. In the study overall: Spain, Italy and the United States supplied samples that represented acute and convalescent COVID-19. T cells, B-cell-depleted T cells, or PBMCs provided the cDNA or gDNA that served as material.

As processed by the authors: The authors estimated nucleated cell counts from reference gene primer amplification. Some clones are missing from TCRdb's copy, which holds only in-frame ones; the method was immunoSEQ multiplex PCR. The DNA was the basis for D and trimming; V, J and clone size are from that table. The sample consists of tens of thousands of clones, about four fifths of them appearing once. What was sequenced was peripheral blood. The sequence came from a human donor in a cohort sampled during active or convalescent COVID-19.

The CDR3 loop reads CASSLAPSGGTDTQYF. CDR3 coding DNA: TGCGCCAGCAGCTTGGCCCCTAGCGGGGGGACAGATACGCAGTATTTT. The chain is built from TRBV5-1 and TRBJ2-3; 11 nucleotides line up with TRBD2. V lost 0 bases and J lost 3; bases outside the gene matches: 3. This CDR3 is built from 16 residues. Germline CDR1 reads SGHRS; CDR2 reads YFSETQ.